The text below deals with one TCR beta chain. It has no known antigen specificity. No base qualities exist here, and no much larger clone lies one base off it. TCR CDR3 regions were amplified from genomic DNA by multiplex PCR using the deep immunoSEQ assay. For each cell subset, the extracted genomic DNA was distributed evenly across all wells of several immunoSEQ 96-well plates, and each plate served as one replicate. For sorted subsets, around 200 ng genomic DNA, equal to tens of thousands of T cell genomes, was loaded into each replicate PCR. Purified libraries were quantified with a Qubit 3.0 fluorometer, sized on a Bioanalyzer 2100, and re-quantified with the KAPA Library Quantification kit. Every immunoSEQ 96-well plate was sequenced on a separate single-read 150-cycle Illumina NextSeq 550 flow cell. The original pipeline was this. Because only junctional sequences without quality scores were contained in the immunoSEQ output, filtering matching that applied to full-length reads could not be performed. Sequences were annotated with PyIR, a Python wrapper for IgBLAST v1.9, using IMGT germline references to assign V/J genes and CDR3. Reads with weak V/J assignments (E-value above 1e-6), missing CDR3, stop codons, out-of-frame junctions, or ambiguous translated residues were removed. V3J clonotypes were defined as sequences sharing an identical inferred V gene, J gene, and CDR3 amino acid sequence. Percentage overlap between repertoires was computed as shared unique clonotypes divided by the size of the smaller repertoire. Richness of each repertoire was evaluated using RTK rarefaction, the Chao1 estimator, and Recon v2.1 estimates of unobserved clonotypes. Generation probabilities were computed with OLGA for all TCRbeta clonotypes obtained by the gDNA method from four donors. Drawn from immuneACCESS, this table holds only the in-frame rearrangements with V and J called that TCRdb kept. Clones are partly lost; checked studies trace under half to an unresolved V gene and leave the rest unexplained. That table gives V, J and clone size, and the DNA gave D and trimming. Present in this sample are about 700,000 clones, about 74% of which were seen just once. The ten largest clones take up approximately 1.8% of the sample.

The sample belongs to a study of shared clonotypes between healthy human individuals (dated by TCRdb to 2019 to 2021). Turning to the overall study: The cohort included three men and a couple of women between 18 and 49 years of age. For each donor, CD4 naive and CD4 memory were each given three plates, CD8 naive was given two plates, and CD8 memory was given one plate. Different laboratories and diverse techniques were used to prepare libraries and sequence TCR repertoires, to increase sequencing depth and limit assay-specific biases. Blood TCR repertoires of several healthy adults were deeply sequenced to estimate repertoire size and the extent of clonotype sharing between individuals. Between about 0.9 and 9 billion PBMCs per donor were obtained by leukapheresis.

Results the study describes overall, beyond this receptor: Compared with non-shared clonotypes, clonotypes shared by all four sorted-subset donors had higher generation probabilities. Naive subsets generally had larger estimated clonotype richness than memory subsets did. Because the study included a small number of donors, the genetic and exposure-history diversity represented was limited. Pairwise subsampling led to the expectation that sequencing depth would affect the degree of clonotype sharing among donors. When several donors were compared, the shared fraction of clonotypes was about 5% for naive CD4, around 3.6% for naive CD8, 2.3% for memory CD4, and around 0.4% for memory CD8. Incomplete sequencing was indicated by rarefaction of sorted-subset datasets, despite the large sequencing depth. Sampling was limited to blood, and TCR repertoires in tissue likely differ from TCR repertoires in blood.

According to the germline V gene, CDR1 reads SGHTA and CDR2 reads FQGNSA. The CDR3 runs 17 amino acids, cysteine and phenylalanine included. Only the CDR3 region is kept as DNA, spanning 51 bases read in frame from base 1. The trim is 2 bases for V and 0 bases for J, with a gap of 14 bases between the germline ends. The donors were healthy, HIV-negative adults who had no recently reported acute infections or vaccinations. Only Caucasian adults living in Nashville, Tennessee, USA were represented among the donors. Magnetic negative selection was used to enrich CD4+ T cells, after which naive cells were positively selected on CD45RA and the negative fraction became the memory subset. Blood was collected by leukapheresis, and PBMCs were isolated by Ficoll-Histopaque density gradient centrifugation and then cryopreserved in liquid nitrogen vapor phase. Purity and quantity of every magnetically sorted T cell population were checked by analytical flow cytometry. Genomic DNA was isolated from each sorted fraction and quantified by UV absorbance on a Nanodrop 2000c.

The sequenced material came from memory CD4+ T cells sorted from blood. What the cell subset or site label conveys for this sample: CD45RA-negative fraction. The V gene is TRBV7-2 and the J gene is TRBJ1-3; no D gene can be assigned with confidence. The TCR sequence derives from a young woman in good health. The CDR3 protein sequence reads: CASSLYKTPISGNTIYF. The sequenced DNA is TGTGCCAGCAGCTTATACAAGACGCCAATCTCTGGAAACACCATATATTTT.